A selection of T cell receptor beta chains follows, all from one sample in a study of blood T cell repertoires in COVID-19. Repertoires were generated with immunoSEQ multiplex PCR, while TCRdb's copy carries only in-frame clones and drops some. The sample records 80,000 to 95,000 clones, more than 75% being singletons. Input material: peripheral blood. The receptors here all came from a woman aged 80 or older with active or convalescent COVID-19. Each CDR3 is given with its conserved first and last residue.

v_call,j_call,cdr3_aa
TRBV9,TRBJ2-2,CASSVGSGTGELFF
TRBV7-9,TRBJ2-5,CASSRILAGGKETQYF
TRBV28,TRBJ2-3,CASLAGGTDTQYF
TRBV9,TRBJ2-5,CASSVESGAGETQYF
TRBV6-5,TRBJ1-2,CASSDVPRSGYTF
TRBV7-2,TRBJ2-5,CASGTQGSVQETQYF
TRBV6-6,TRBJ2-5,CASSTRGTGEKETQYF
TRBV18,TRBJ2-5,CASSPGLAVETQYF
TRBV27,TRBJ2-7,CASSLSLWSEQYF
TRBV2,TRBJ2-1,CASMQRRAVRDEQFF
TRBV3-1/TRBV3-2,TRBJ2-7,CASSFGGGAYEQYF
TRBV4-3,TRBJ1-2,CASSQATGSLSYGYTF
TRBV7-2,TRBJ1-5,CASSSAAGSNQPQHF
TRBV14,TRBJ1-4,CASSPLASGDEKLFF
TRBV27,TRBJ2-2,CASSLRGQGAANTGELFF
TRBV6-5,TRBJ2-7,CASSYSGSGEQYF
TRBV7-9,TRBJ2-7,CASSSSGQGHNEQYF
TRBV7-2,TRBJ2-2,CASRLDRVNTGELFF
TRBV7-2,TRBJ2-3,CASSSYPATDTQYF
TRBV6-5,TRBJ2-2,CASRADRGWAGELFF
TRBV18,TRBJ2-4,CASSPRDIIAKNIQYF
TRBV5-6,TRBJ1-1,CASSLGPQMNTEAFF
TRBV6-5,TRBJ1-2,CASGTGELGYTF
TRBV6-5,TRBJ2-5,CASSYSSRGWETQYF
TRBV6-2/TRBV6-3,TRBJ2-1,CASSLKGEVSKFF
TRBV3-1/TRBV3-2,TRBJ2-2,CASSQVGQGNTGELFF
TRBV2,TRBJ1-2,CASSWNGDGDYGYTF